Described below is a single TCR beta chain sequence and its context. What it recognizes is unknown. This sample stems from a study of cytomegalovirus exposure and HLA in healthy donors. Whole-study context: Among 398 genotyped donors, roughly 81% fell in the Caucasian-associated ancestry cluster.

Losses at the gene ends were 2 bases for V and 3 bases for J; bases not matched to a gene: 4. In germline, CDR1 is KGHSH, CDR2 LQKENI. CDR3 length: 15 residues. The PCR employed 60 Vbeta primers together with 13 Jbeta primers. Using immunoSEQ multiplex PCR, the repertoire was profiled, and TCRdb retains in-frame clones only, with some absent. The sample carries 55,000 to 85,000 clones, roughly 68% recorded once. Points from the study as a whole: TCR beta sequences reportedly predicted most subjects' HLA-A and HLA-B alleles accurately. Certain indistinguishable V segments, among them TRBV6-2 and TRBV6-3, were excluded.

V usage is TRBV18 and J usage is TRBJ2-1; TRBD2 matches at 7 bases. The origin of this receptor is a woman in her forties or fifties in good health and CMV-seronegative. Sequencing input: PBMCs. The CDR3 coding sequence is TGTGCCAGCTCACCAGCGGGAGTTAACTACAATGAGCAGTTCTTC. Residues: CASSPAGVNYNEQFF. Full variable domain (outside the CDR3, taken from reference TRBV18 and TRBJ2-1): NAGVMQNPRHLVRRRGQEARLRCSPMKGHSHVYWYRQLPEEGLKFMVYLQKENIIDESGMPKERFSAEFPKEGPSILRIQQVVRGDSAAYFCASSPAGVNYNEQFFGPGTRLTVL.